This T cell receptor beta chain was obtained from a study of T cells in Graves' hyperthyroidism and ophthalmopathy. Study-wide results and caveats: Clonotypes that were expanded in thyroid above 0.001 mostly appeared in blood too.

Researchers amplified the TCR beta CDR3 regions from RNA transcripts. Carried out on the TCR CDR3, a first-round RT-PCR used the HTBI primer set. MiXCR, applied by TCRdb to the multiplex PCR reads, yields one record per CDR3 protein. Of over 350,000 distinct CDR3 sequences in the sample, over 12% are singletons; the top ten hold around 28%. This clonotype was found many times. What it recognizes is unknown. V was pared by 2 bases and J by 7 bases, with 20 bases between. This CDR3 spans 17 amino acids. Germline V gives CDR1 MNHNY, CDR2 SVGAGI (reference sequence). This clonotype was sampled from a man aged 45-65 years with Graves' ophthalmopathy. The rearrangement links TRBV6-6 to TRBJ2-2, with D possibly being TRBD1 (6 bases). The sample taken for sequencing was blood. CDR3 sequence: CASSYSEGHPLGGELFF. The CDR3 nucleotides are TGTGCCAGCAGTTACAGTGAGGGACACCCTTTGGGCGGGGAGCTGTTTTTT.